This entry describes one T cell receptor beta chain. This clonotype was counted at least ten times. The antigen it recognizes is unknown. There are no base qualities to consult, and no much larger clone falls within one base. The data stem from a study of Graves' ophthalmopathy and Graves' hyperthyroidism (dated by TCRdb to about 2018). With respect to the entire study: Peripheral blood was collected before any treatment was given, at the time of initial diagnosis. The study used TCR beta repertoire signatures to distinguish Graves' ophthalmopathy from Graves' hyperthyroidism and to predict progression to ophthalmopathy. In total, over 130 blood samples were TCR-sequenced: approximately 42 ophthalmopathy, around 75 hyperthyroidism and about 17 hyperthyroidism-to-ophthalmopathy patients. A discovery set of about a hundred patients (43 ophthalmopathy, 60 or so stable hyperthyroidism) was enrolled to explore V-J signatures distinguishing ophthalmopathy from hyperthyroidism. The independent validation cohort included some 19 hyperthyroidism patients plus 17 patients who later progressed from hyperthyroidism to ophthalmopathy. In roughly 6 hyperthyroidism patients, T-cell repertoires of thyroid tissue and blood were compared. Following sample collection, hyperthyroidism patients were given methimazole at a starting dose of 30 mg daily, and ophthalmopathy patients were given high-dose intravenous methylprednisolone. The 90 to 100 discovery patients were randomly split 7:3 into training and test sets.

For repertoire sequencing, the TCR beta CDR3 regions were amplified from RNA transcripts. The first round of RT-PCR was done with HTBI primers and the Qiagen OneStep RT-PCR kit, and was followed by a second round of multiplex PCR, then size selection and purification. Libraries were sequenced paired-end with 100 bp reads on an Illumina HiSeq2000. The paper's processing steps were these. SOAPnuke was used to process the reads, removing any read that contained adapters or uncalled bases, had a mean Phred below 15, or lacked an exact match to the constant primer or identifier. COPE v1.2.5 was used to merge the high-quality paired reads. Unique nucleotide sequences were defined as clonotypes and aligned to IMGT TRB V, D and J references using MiTCR v1.1. The analysis was limited to V-J combinations with a frequency above 0.0001, which together covered around 99% of the repertoires. For each V-J combination, a TCR clonal expansion and chaos score was defined as the ratio of F50 clonal expansion to chaos observed in the TCRdist matrix. Welch's t-statistics and random forest were used to reduce features to about a dozen V-J combinations, which were fed into a naive Bayes classifier. Thyroid-blood repertoire similarity was quantified with the Morisita-Horn index. The raw public data were reprocessed by TCRdb itself: fastp quality trimming at Q25, MiXCR clonotype calling, in-frame beta chains only. Identical CDR3 protein sequences are pooled into one entry, listed with their most common genes and DNA. The V and J calls follow TCRdb's processing rather than the paper's. This sample is represented by about 400,000 distinct CDR3 sequences; approximately 16% of them were singletons. Roughly 1.4% of the sample is held by the ten biggest clonotypes.

From the cysteine through the phenylalanine, the CDR3 covers 14 amino acids. Only CDR3 DNA remains: 42 bases, in frame from the first base. V loses 0 bases, J loses 6 bases, and the germline ends lie 12 bases apart. For CDR1 and CDR2, the germline V gene (reference sequence) lists GTSNPN and SVGIG. Study-wide conclusions, independent of this receptor: In cross-validation, the 13-signature model distinguished ophthalmopathy from stable hyperthyroidism with 85% to 90% sensitivity and approximately 81% specificity, and in the test set the corresponding values were approximately 80% and 68%. Among expanded thyroid clonotypes with frequency above 0.001, most also showed up in blood, which suggests that blood repertoires may reflect the thyroid immune response. In validation, the model predicted ophthalmopathy progression with 55% to 71% sensitivity and roughly 72% specificity; some 13 predicted patients were CT-confirmed with GO in a median of about 7.1 months. No statistical method was used to predetermine the sample size, and group allocation was not hidden from the investigators.

Ophthalmopathy patients had moderately to severely active disease, Clinical Activity Score of at least 3, NOSPECS grade of at least 4, and disease duration under 3 months. Anyone with other autoimmune diseases, uncontrolled infections, pregnancy or lactation was excluded from the study. Clinical symptoms, serum thyroxine, TRAb, thyroid ultrasound and orbital computed tomography were used for diagnosis. PBMCs were isolated from about 10 ml of fresh peripheral blood by Ficoll-Paque density gradient centrifugation. Total RNA was extracted using Trizol reagent, and RNA quality was checked on an Agilent 2100 Bioanalyzer.

The sequencing input was peripheral blood. This chain is built from TRBV30 and TRBJ1-5, with TRBD1 as a weak D call on 5 bases. This receptor was taken from a woman aged 18-29 years with Graves' ophthalmopathy. Donor details come from another sample of the same person, matched by shared clones. The nucleotides read TGTGCCTGGAGTGTAGCGACTCAGGGTCAGCCCCAGCATTTT. The encoded protein is CAWSVATQGQPQHF.